The sequence of this TCR beta chain was determined in a study of CD8 T cells in ankylosing spondylitis. Study findings and constraints: In ankylosing spondylitis blood, a motif of seven to nine highly homologous TCR beta variants appeared characteristic. Earlier authors reported some of these motif variants in reactive arthritis synovial fluid and blood.

This CDR3 contains 13 residues. Germline V gene data show CDR1 as SEHNR and CDR2 as FQNEAQ (reference sequence). Quantitative 5'-RACE with molecular barcodes produced the TCR beta libraries. One entry per CDR3 protein, called by TCRdb with MiXCR from the 5' RACE reads. The data hold about 120,000 distinct CDR3 sequences, with roughly an eighth observed a single time. A note on this clonotype: Its antigen remains unidentified. One base away lies a much larger clone, so this may be a sequencing read error.

The sequence derives from a female donor with ankylosing spondylitis or in good health (not recorded which). Input material: blood, either unsorted or a sorted T cell fraction (not recorded which). This rearrangement joins TRBV7-9 to TRBJ2-3; 7 bases align to TRBD1. The CDR3 DNA sequence: TGTGCCAACAGCTTCACAGGGGCAGATACGCAGTATTTT. Encoded protein: CANSFTGADTQYF.